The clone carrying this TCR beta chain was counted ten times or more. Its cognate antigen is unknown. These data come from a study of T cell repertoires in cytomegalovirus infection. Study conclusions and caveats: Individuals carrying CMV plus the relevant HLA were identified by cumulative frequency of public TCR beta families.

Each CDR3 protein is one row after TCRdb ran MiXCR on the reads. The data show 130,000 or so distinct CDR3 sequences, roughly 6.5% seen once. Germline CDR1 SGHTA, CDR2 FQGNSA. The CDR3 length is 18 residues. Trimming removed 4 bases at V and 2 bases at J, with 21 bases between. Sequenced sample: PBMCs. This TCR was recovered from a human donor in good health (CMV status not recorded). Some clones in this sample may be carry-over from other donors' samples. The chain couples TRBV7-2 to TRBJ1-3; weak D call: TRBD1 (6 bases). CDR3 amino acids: CASSSDSWPVAPGNTIYF. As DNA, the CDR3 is TGTGCCAGCAGCTCGGACAGCTGGCCCGTTGCGCCTGGAAACACCATATATTTT.